The entry below gives a single TCR beta chain sequence along with its context. Its antigen is not known. The data are from a study of identical twins. Addition of a universal primer site occurred through template switching, and cDNA carried unique molecular identifiers. TCRdb re-analysed the 5' RACE reads in MiXCR, keeping a single row per CDR3 protein. The sample contains approximately 240,000 distinct CDR3 sequences, over 12% of which appear only once. CDR3 length: 14 amino acids. Germline CDR1 and CDR2: SGDLS and YYNGEE. V lost 1 base, J lost 5 bases, and 9 bases lay in between. Study findings and constraints: Conclusions were drawn cross-sectionally by statistical analysis, without following the same donors. Low generation-probability sequences were in excess among twin-shared out-of-frame alpha sequences.

This sequence originates from a woman between 18 and 29 years old in good health. The sequenced sample was memory (CD45RO+) T cells sorted from blood. The rearrangement uses TRBV9 and TRBJ1-4; D is ambiguous. The CDR3 loop reads CASSVWGGNEKLFF. CDR3 nucleotides: TGTGCCAGCAGCGTATGGGGAGGAAATGAAAAACTGTTTTTT.